This T cell receptor beta chain emerged from a study of T cells in Graves' hyperthyroidism and ophthalmopathy. In the study overall: The initial diagnosis was the point when peripheral blood was collected, ahead of any treatment.

Amplification of TCR beta CDR3 regions used RNA as the template. HTBI primers drove first-round RT-PCR of the TCR CDR3. TCRdb re-analysed the multiplex PCR reads in MiXCR, keeping a single row per CDR3 protein. This sample yields roughly 330,000 distinct CDR3 sequences, of which 16% are seen a single time; around a third belongs to the top ten. The PBMCs were taken from 10 ml of fresh peripheral blood. This CDR3 is built from 13 residues. The V end was cut by 1 base, the J end by 10 bases, with 8 bases between. The germline gives CDR1 SGHTA, CDR2 FQGNSA. The chain uses TRBV7-2 and TRBJ1-6; D unresolved. Sequencing was performed on blood. This clonotype originated in a man between 25 and 39 years old with Graves' hyperthyroidism. For the CDR3, the DNA is TGTGCCAGCAGCTTAGATCTGGGGTCACCCCTCCACTTT. Its protein product is CASSLDLGSPLHF.